A selection of T cell receptor beta chains follows, all from one sample in a study of memory CD4+ T cells and cytomegalovirus serostatus. Using immunoSEQ multiplex PCR, the repertoire was profiled, and TCRdb retains in-frame clones only, with some absent. In the table there are about 59,000 clones, less than 85% of which are singletons. Sequencing was carried out using memory CD4+ T cells from blood. The receptors stem from an adult in good health and CMV-seronegative. Some clones in this sample may be carry-over from other donors' samples. The CDR3 runs from the conserved cysteine through the conserved F or W. D genes are given only for firm matches. Rows may omit the clone size; those that give it use once, few, many or a size class.

J gene	clone size	V gene	D gene	CDR3 DNA	CDR3 protein
TRBJ2-1	NA	TRBV4-3	TRBD2	TGCGCCAGCAGCCAAGGGACTAGCGGGGAAAACTACAATGAGCAGTTCTTC	CASSQGTSGENYNEQFF
TRBJ1-2	NA	TRBV7-2	NA	TGTGCCAGCACCCTCGGCGGGGGGCTAGTTGGCTACACCTTC	CASTLGGGLVGYTF
TRBJ1-1	NA	TRBV29-1	TRBD1	TGCAGCGCTGGGACAGTCGCTGAAGCTTTCTTT	CSAGTVAEAFF
TRBJ2-7	NA	TRBV4-1	NA	TGCGCCAGCAGCCAAAACCCGACAAACGCCGGTGGGGAGCAGTACTTC	CASSQNPTNAGGEQYF
TRBJ1-2	NA	TRBV29-1	TRBD1	TGCAGCGCCACGACAGGGTCCAACTATGGCTACACCTTC	CSATTGSNYGYTF
TRBJ1-2	few	TRBV4-1	NA	TGCGCCAGCAGCCAAGGAGTAGGCTACTATGGCTACACCTTC	CASSQGVGYYGYTF
TRBJ1-3	NA	TRBV20-1	NA	TGCAGTGTCGGGTCTGGAAACACCATATATTTT	CSVGSGNTIYF
TRBJ1-2	few	TRBV4-3	TRBD1	TGCGCCAGCAGCCAAGTAGGAGGGGACAGGGCCTATGGCTACACCTTC	CASSQVGGDRAYGYTF
TRBJ1-3	few	TRBV7-2	NA	TGTGCCAGCAGCTTACTGGGTAACTCTGGAAACACCATATATTTT	CASSLLGNSGNTIYF
TRBJ1-3	once	TRBV30	NA	TGTGCCTGGAGTGTTGGGTCGAGCACCATATATTTT	CAWSVGSSTIYF